This is a list of T cell receptor beta chains from one sample in a study of blood T cells in healthy people across ages. TCRdb re-derived calls from the 5' RACE reads in MiXCR, one entry per CDR3 protein. This table has about 1,500,000 distinct CDR3 sequences, about 28% appearing once. The source material was blood. The receptors here all came from a woman aged 25 to 39 in good health. Each CDR3 is given with its conserved first and last residue.

j_gene | v_gene | CDR3aa
TRBJ1-2 | TRBV10-3 | CAISDIRLENYKGYTF
TRBJ2-7 | TRBV20-1 | CSAKDRVYEQYF
TRBJ2-1 | TRBV11-2 | CASSPHGGTSGRRNNEQFF
TRBJ1-2 | TRBV27 | CASRVAPNYGYTF
TRBJ2-1 | TRBV27 | CASSGNLGEQFF
TRBJ2-1 | TRBV27 | CASSPQLGAKQFF
TRBJ2-1 | TRBV24-1 | CATSDVGTSGSSYNEQFF
TRBJ2-1 | TRBV24-1 | CATGTTTSDEQFF
TRBJ1-1 | TRBV12-5 | CASGLAPPMNTEAYF
TRBJ2-1 | TRBV11-3 | CASSASGVGGGEQFF
TRBJ2-5 | TRBV6-6 | CASSQPSGNQETQYF
TRBJ2-7 | TRBV11-2 | CASSLVGVGAYEQYF
TRBJ2-1 | TRBV9 | CASSVVAGIYNEQFF
TRBJ2-2 | TRBV9 | CASSPRISTGELFF
TRBJ2-7 | TRBV7-3 | CASSFGTGQGYEQYF
TRBJ2-7 | TRBV5-1 | CASSLTNPHEQYF
TRBJ1-5 | TRBV5-4 | CASSPQPGYSNQPQHF
TRBJ2-5 | TRBV20-1 | CSAPQGGTLQETQYF
TRBJ1-1 | TRBV7-6 | CASSLQEMNTEAFF
TRBJ2-7 | TRBV29-1 | CSVEAGDHYEQYF
TRBJ2-7 | TRBV29-1 | CSVRTGFTISEQYF
TRBJ2-7 | TRBV12-3/TRBV12-4 | CASSASRLAGGPSSYEQYF
TRBJ2-3 | TRBV5-1 | CASTITTTATDTQYF
TRBJ2-3 | TRBV7-2 | CASSLGPPDTQYF
TRBJ1-1 | TRBV5-1 | CASSSAGITEAFF
TRBJ2-1 | TRBV5-1 | CASSSLSNNEQFF
TRBJ1-2 | TRBV6-5 | CASSYSRDTRYGYTF
TRBJ2-5 | TRBV3-1 | CASSQVREEETQYF
TRBJ2-7 | TRBV4-2 | CASSQDLGQGSYGQYF
TRBJ2-3 | TRBV29-1 | CSSTVGSGTDTQYF
TRBJ1-6 | TRBV28 | CASSLWDSTNSPLHF
TRBJ2-7 | TRBV6-2/TRBV6-3 | CASRESTGSYEQYF
TRBJ2-3 | TRBV9 | CASSAPPATDTQYF
TRBJ1-4 | TRBV2 | CASYGQAVTANEKLFF
TRBJ2-2 | TRBV5-1 | CTSSLLGTANTGELFF
TRBJ2-1 | TRBV5-1 | CASSPSGSVYTEQFF
TRBJ2-5 | TRBV12-3/TRBV12-4 | CASGALAGVETQYF
TRBJ2-2 | TRBV6-2/TRBV6-3 | CASRRSGSRSGGELFF
TRBJ2-7 | TRBV29-1 | CSVVRDSSGNEQYF
TRBJ1-1 | TRBV20-1 | CSAYTGRDTEAFF
TRBJ2-3 | TRBV12-3/TRBV12-4 | CASRTGNARDTQYF
TRBJ2-3 | TRBV10-3 | CAIARTQTADTQYF
TRBJ1-5 | TRBV4-1 | CASSQGEGVNQPQHF
TRBJ2-7 | TRBV21-1 | CASSTTAGNEQYF
TRBJ2-3 | TRBV29-1 | CIVEAWEYGDSADTQYF
TRBJ2-7 | TRBV20-1 | CSVQGRTYEQYF
. | TRBV29-1 | CSVARGGYNEQYF
TRBJ2-6 | TRBV27 | CASSFYSGASVLTF
TRBJ1-5 | TRBV5-1 | CASSLRPPGPGEPQHF
TRBJ1-1 | TRBV20-1 | CILGTGDTEAFF
TRBJ2-4 | TRBV27 | CASSLAGGSITYNEQYF
TRBJ1-2 | TRBV28 | CASRFHRGYIF
TRBJ1-1 | TRBV7-2 | CASSPPPVRNTEAFF
TRBJ1-4 | TRBV3-1 | CASAMVSSSEKLFF
TRBJ2-1 | TRBV20-1 | CSAIVPPGGQFF
TRBJ1-4 | TRBV6-5 | CASRTNDGNEKLFF
TRBJ2-5 | TRBV9 | CASSVATGNQETQYF
TRBJ2-1 | TRBV7-9 | CASSFPGQGHYEQFF
TRBJ2-3 | TRBV12-3/TRBV12-4 | CASSFRPAGLSDTQYF